These 2 T cell receptor beta chains originate from one sample sequenced in a study of PD-1 blockade in classical Hodgkin lymphoma. There was relapse after autologous stem cell transplantation in every patient, and there was variation in brentuximab vedotin exposure. Using immunoSEQ multiplex PCR, the repertoire was profiled, and TCRdb retains in-frame clones only, with some absent. Among more than 12,000 clones listed, about 82% were seen once. Sequenced material: peripheral blood mononuclear cells (PBMCs), taken at baseline. These receptors were obtained from a human donor with classical Hodgkin lymphoma.

The V and J genes are TRBV4-3 and TRBJ2-7, with D perhaps given as TRBD1 or TRBD2 (5 bases each). The germline V gene encodes CDR1 LGHNA and CDR2 YSLEER. Trimming left V 1 base short and J 5 bases short, with 15 bases between. The CDR3 contains 15 residues. The CDR3 DNA sequence: TGCGCCAGCAGCCAAGTTTGGGACCCGAGTCACGAGCAGTACTTC. Its protein is CASSQVWDPSHEQYF.

The chain is built from TRBV23-1 and TRBJ2-7; no clear D. TRBV23-1 is given ORF status, its function remaining uncertain. There are 11 residues in the CDR3. V dropped 6 bases and J dropped 4 bases, with 7 bases sitting between them. DNA for the CDR3: TGCGCCAGCAGCCAACGATACGAGCAGTACTTC. Translation: CASSQRYEQYF.